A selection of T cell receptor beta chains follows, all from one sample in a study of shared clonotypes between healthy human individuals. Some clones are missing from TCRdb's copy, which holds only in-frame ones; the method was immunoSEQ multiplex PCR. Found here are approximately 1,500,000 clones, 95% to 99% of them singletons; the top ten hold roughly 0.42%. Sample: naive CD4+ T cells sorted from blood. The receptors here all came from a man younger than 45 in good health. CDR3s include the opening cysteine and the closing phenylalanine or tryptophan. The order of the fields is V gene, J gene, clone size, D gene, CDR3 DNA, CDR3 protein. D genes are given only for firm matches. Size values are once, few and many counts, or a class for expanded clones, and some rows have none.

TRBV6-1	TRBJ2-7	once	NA	TGTGCCAGCAGTGAGGGCGGGGACCTTTACGAGCAGTACTTC	CASSEGGDLYEQYF
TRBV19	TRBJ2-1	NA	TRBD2	TGTGCCAGTAGTAATCGGGCGGGAGGCCAGACTGAGCAGTTCTTC	CASSNRAGGQTEQFF
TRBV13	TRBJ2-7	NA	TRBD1	TGTGCCAGCAGCTTACGACAGGGGCTATCCTACGAGCAGTACTTC	CASSLRQGLSYEQYF
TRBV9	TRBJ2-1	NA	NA	TGTGCCAGCAGCGCCGGAGAGGGCCATGAGCAGTTCTTC	CASSAGEGHEQFF
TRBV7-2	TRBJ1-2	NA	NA	TGTGCCAGCAGCTTAGGCGAAGAGAACTATGGCTACACCTTC	CASSLGEENYGYTF
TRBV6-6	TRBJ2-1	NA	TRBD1	TGTGCCAGCAGAAAGGGACAGGGGACCCCCTTGGAAGAGCAGTTCTTC	CASRKGQGTPLEEQFF
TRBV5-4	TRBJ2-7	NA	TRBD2	TGTGCCAGCAGCCAAACTAGCGGGAGGACCTACGAGCAGTACTTC	CASSQTSGRTYEQYF
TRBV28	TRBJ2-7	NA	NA	TGTGCCAGCAGTTTAAGAGGGAGATGGAACGAGCAGTACTTC	CASSLRGRWNEQYF
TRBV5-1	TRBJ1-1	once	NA	TGCGCCAGCAGCTTTTTCATGCTCAGGTCCATGAACACTGAAGCTTTCTTT	CASSFFMLRSMNTEAFF
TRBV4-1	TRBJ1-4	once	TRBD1	TGCGCCAGCAGCCAAGTGGGGACAGGGAGTAATGAAAAACTGTTTTTT	CASSQVGTGSNEKLFF
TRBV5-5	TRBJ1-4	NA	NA	TGTGCCAGCAGCTTGGAGTTAGGGCGGATGAATGAAAAACTGTTTTTT	CASSLELGRMNEKLFF
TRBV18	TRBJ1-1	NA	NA	TGTGCCAGCTCTCCTATGGGTTCAGGGATGAACACTGAAGCTTTCTTT	CASSPMGSGMNTEAFF
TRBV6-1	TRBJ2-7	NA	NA	TGTGCCAGCAGCCGGACCTACGAGCAGTACTTC	CASSRTYEQYF
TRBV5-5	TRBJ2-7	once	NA	TGTGCCAGCAGCTTGGTTCCCGAGGTTACCTACGAGCAGTACTTC	CASSLVPEVTYEQYF
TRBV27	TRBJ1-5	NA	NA	TGTGCCAGCAGTTTGGGCAGCAACAATCAGCCCCAGCATTTT	CASSLGSNNQPQHF
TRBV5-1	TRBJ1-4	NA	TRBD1	TGCGCCAGCAGCTGGGGGACAGCGGTTAATGAAAAACTGTTTTTT	CASSWGTAVNEKLFF
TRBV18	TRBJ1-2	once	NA	TGTGCCAGCTCAACCCCCGACCTGGGCTGGGTGAACTATGGCTACACCTTC	CASSTPDLGWVNYGYTF
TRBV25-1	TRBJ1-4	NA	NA	TGTGCCAGCAGTGCCCCGACAGGCCGTAATGAAAAACTGTTTTTT	CASSAPTGRNEKLFF
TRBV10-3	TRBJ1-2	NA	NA	TGTGCCATCAGCGGAACAGGCGGCTATGGCTACACCTTC	CAISGTGGYGYTF
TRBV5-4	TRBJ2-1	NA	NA	TGTGCCAGCAGCCCGGGCGTTGGGCGGGACTACAATGAGCAGTTCTTC	CASSPGVGRDYNEQFF
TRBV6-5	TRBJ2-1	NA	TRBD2	TGTGCCAGCAGGTACACCGGGACTAGCGGGAGCTATGAGCAGTTCTTC	CASRYTGTSGSYEQFF
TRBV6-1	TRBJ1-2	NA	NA	TGTGCCAGCAGGGGCGGGGGGCTCGCCTATGGCTACACCTTC	CASRGGGLAYGYTF
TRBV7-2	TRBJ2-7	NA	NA	TGTGCCAGCAGCTTAGACTATTTAGAAACCTACGAGCAGTACTTC	CASSLDYLETYEQYF
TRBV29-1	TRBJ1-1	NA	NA	TGCAGCGTTGAAGGGCAGGTCAACACTGAAGCTTTCTTT	CSVEGQVNTEAFF
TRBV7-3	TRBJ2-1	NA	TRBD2	TGTGCCAGCAGCAGCGGGAGGGCCTCCTACAATGAGCAGTTCTTC	CASSSGRASYNEQFF
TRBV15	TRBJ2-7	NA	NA	TGTGCCACCAGCAGAGATCGGGGAGGCTACGAGCAGTACTTC	CATSRDRGGYEQYF
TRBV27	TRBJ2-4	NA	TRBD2	TGTGCCAGCAGTTCACCCCTGTTAGCGGGAGGGCCCCGGGCCAAAAACATTCAGTACTTC	CASSSPLLAGGPRAKNIQYF
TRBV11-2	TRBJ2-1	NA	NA	TGTGCCAGCAGCGCCAATGTCAGCCCCCTCAATGAGCAGTTCTTC	CASSANVSPLNEQFF
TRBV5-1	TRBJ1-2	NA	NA	TGCGCCAGCAGCGACGGGACACCGGGGAAATATGGCTACACCTTC	CASSDGTPGKYGYTF
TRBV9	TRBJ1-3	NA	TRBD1	TGTGCCAGCAGCCAGGGACAGGGCGCAAACACCATATATTTT	CASSQGQGANTIYF
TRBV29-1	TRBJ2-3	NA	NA	TGCAGCGTTGAAGGTAGAGCGGTTACAGATACGCAGTATTTT	CSVEGRAVTDTQYF
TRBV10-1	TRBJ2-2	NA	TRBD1	TGCGCCAGCAGTTACCAGGGGGCGAGCACCGGGGAGCTGTTTTTT	CASSYQGASTGELFF
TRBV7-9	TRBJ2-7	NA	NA	TGTGCCAGCAGCCACAGGGACACCTACGAGCAGTACTTC	CASSHRDTYEQYF
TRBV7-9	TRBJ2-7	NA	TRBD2	TGTGCCAGCAGCTGGCTTAGCGGGAGGCACGAGCAGTACTTC	CASSWLSGRHEQYF
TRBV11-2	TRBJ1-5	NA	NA	TGTGCCAGCAGCTTGGGGGGGCAAAACCGAGGTCAGCCCCAGCATTTT	CASSLGGQNRGQPQHF
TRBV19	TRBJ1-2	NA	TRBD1	TGTGCCAGTAGTTTGACAGGGGAGTACTATGGCTACACCTTC	CASSLTGEYYGYTF
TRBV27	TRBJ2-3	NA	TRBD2	TGTGCCAGCAGTTTTAGCGCGGGAGTGAGGTTGGGGACAGATACGCAGTATTTT	CASSFSAGVRLGTDTQYF
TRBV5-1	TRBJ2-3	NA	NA	TGCGCCAGCAGCTTTGGAGGGGCCACAGATACGCAGTATTTT	CASSFGGATDTQYF
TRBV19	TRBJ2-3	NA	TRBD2	TGTGCCAGTAGTATAGTCTCGGGACTAGCATCAGATACGCAGTATTTT	CASSIVSGLASDTQYF
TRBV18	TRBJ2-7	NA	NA	TGTGCCAGCTCACCTTTCGCAGAATCCTACGAGCAGTACTTC	CASSPFAESYEQYF
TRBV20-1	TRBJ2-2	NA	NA	TGCAGTGCTAAACACACCGGGGAGCTGTTTTTT	CSAKHTGELFF